This T cell receptor (beta chain) was recorded in a study of blood T cells in healthy people across ages. Whole-study findings and limits: Changes seen in expanded clonotypes were possibly confounded by donor CMV status left unknown.

Worth noting for this clonotype: What it binds is unknown.

Sample-barcoded 5' priming and a J-beta primer mix drove a second PCR of roughly 6 to 12 cycles. TCRdb called the 5' RACE reads again in MiXCR, with one record for every CDR3 protein. The sample contains 800,000 or so distinct CDR3 sequences, around 25% of which appear only once. This CDR3 contains 14 residues. Germline CDR1 and CDR2: DFQATT and SNEGSKA (reference sequence). V was pared by 3 bases and J by 5 bases, with 16 bases between. The same specimen was also included in a second study, on T cells of mothers and their children. That investigation notes: For each mother, over 9 million TCR beta CDR3 reads were obtained, and for each child, a few million.

The specimen sequenced was blood. The V and J genes are TRBV20-1 and TRBJ1-2; D is unresolved. This clonotype was obtained from a boy aged 5-17 years in good health. In nucleotides, the CDR3 is TGCAGTGCTAGGGGAGGGTTCGGCGATTATGGCTACACCTTC. Protein sequence: CSARGGFGDYGYTF.